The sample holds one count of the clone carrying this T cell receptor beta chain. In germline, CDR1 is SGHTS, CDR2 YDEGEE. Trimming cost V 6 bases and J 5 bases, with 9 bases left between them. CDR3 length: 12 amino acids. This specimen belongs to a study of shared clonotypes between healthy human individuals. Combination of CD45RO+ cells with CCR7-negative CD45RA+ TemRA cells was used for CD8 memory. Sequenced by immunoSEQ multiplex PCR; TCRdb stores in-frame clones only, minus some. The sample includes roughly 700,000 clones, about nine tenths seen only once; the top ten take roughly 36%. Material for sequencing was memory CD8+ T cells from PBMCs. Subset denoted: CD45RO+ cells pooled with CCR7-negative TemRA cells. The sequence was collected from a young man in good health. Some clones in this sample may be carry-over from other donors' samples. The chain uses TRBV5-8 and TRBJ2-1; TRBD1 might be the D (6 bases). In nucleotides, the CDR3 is TGTGCCAGCACCCAGGGGAACAATGAGCAGTTCTTC. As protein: CASTQGNNEQFF. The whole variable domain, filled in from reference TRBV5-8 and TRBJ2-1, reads EAGVTQSPTHLIKTRGQQATLRCSPISGHTSVYWYQQALGLGLQFLLWYDEGEERNRGNFPPRFSGRQFPNYSSELNVNALELEDSALYLCASTQGNNEQFFGPGTRLTVL.